The 18 T cell receptor beta chains in this list originate from one sample, sequenced in a study of T cell repertoires in cytomegalovirus infection. TCRdb redid the calling of the reads with MiXCR, one entry per CDR3 protein. The sample contains 100,000 to 150,000 distinct CDR3 sequences, 20% to 30% of which appear only once. What these receptors recognize is not known. Sequencing was performed on PBMCs, sequenced either directly or after in vitro stimulation (not recorded which). The receptors here all came from a human donor in good health (CMV status not recorded). Some clones in this sample may be carry-over from other donors' samples.

In its sample, this clonotype was seen a few times. This chain joins TRBV19 and TRBJ2-7, with 10 bases aligning to TRBD2. The CDR3 runs 16 residues. Germline V gene data show CDR1 as LNHDA and CDR2 as SQIVND (reference sequence). V lost 5 bases, J lost 4 bases, and 11 bases stayed unmatched. This chain's CDR3 is CASSPRPSGSFYEQYF. The DNA for the CDR3 is TGTGCCAGTAGTCCGAGACCTAGCGGGAGTTTTTACGAGCAGTACTTC.

The chain recombines TRBV7-9 with TRBJ2-5; the match to TRBD2 covers 8 bases. V trimming: 1 base; J trimming: 0 bases; junction bases outside the gene matches: 1. The germline CDR1 and CDR2 sequences are SEHNR and FQNEAQ (reference sequence). This CDR3 has 15 residues. CDR3 coding DNA: TGTGCCAGCAGCTTAGAGCGGGGGTACCAAGAGACCCAGTACTTC. It translates to CASSLERGYQETQYF.

The J gene is TRBJ2-5, the V gene TRBV6-2 or TRBV6-3; a possible D gene is TRBD2 (5 bases). In germline, CDR1 is MNHEY, CDR2 SVGEGT. The CDR3 is 12 amino acids. Trimming took off 0 bases at V and 12 bases at J, with 11 bases between the two ends. CDR3 in amino acids: CASSYSSVGEYF. The CDR3 nucleotides read TGTGCCAGCAGTTACTCATCCGTGGGAGAGTACTTC.

This sequence joins TRBV28 and TRBJ2-3, with 8 bases identical to TRBD2. The CDR3 has 12 amino acids. The junction had 3 bases not matched to a gene; V was cut back by 7 bases and J by 6 bases. Looked up from germline, CDR1 is MDHEN and CDR2 is SYDVKM. In nucleotides, the CDR3 is TGTGCCAGCAATTCGGGAGGGGATACGCAGTATTTT. It codes for CASNSGGDTQYF.

This clonotype was observed many times. The chain links TRBV7-2 to TRBJ1-5, with D unclear. The CDR3 is 13 residues long. V was shortened by 1 base and J by 5 bases, with 6 bases between the two germline ends. Germline V gene lookup returns CDR1 SGHTA and CDR2 FQGNSA. CDR3 in amino acids: CASSLVADQPQHF. The CDR3, as DNA: TGTGCCAGCAGCTTAGTGGCAGATCAGCCCCAGCATTTT. Based on the CDR3 plus reference TRBV7-2 and TRBJ1-5, the full variable domain is GAGVSQSPSNKVTEKGKDVELRCDPISGHTALYWYRQSLGQGLEFLIYFQGNSAPDKSGLPSDRFSAERTGGSVSTLTIQRTQQEDSAVYLCASSLVADQPQHFGDGTRLSIL.

The sample holds a few counts of this clonotype. The chain is built from TRBV12-3 or TRBV12-4 and TRBJ2-3; D may be TRBD2 (6 bases). Trimming removed 7 bases at V and 3 bases at J, with 17 bases between. The CDR3 spans 15 residues. Written as DNA, the CDR3 is TGTGCCAGCACCCTCTCACTAGCTGGTACAGATACGCAGTATTTT. Translated, it gives CASTLSLAGTDTQYF.

The V gene is TRBV12-3 or TRBV12-4, the J gene TRBJ2-5; 15 nucleotides agree with TRBD2. The CDR3 length is 17 residues. J lost 3 bases, V lost 3 bases, and 5 bases had no gene match. CDR3 residues: CASSFSGLAGGKETQYF. The CDR3 DNA sequence: TGTGCCAGCAGTTTTTCGGGACTAGCGGGAGGAAAAGAGACCCAGTACTTC.

This chain joins TRBV12-5 and TRBJ1-2; possible D gene TRBD1, 5 bases. Germline-derived CDR1 and CDR2 are LGHNT and FRNRAP. The CDR3 is 14 amino acids. V lost 1 base to trimming and J lost 5 bases, with 11 bases between them. The CDR3 DNA sequence: TGTGCTAGTGGTTTGGGACAGACCTTTTATGGCTACACCTTC. Protein: CASGLGQTFYGYTF. The variable domain in full, completed from reference TRBV12-5 and TRBJ1-2, reads DARVTQTPRHKVTEMGQEVTMRCQPILGHNTVFWYRQTMMQGLELLAYFRNRAPLDDSGMPKDRFSAEMPDATLATLKIQPSEPRDSAVYFCASGLGQTFYGYTFGSGTRLTVV.

The chain joins TRBV7-8 to TRBJ2-7, with D unclear. The CDR3 has 12 amino acids. Germline V gene lookup returns CDR1 SGHVS and CDR2 FQNEAQ. Trimming stripped 5 bases from V and 6 bases from J, with 11 bases between. The CDR3, as DNA: TGTGCCAGCAGCCTAGGGCCGGGCGAGCAGTACTTC. Translating it yields CASSLGPGEQYF.

The genes are TRBV27 and TRBJ2-1; D unclear. CDR3 length: 13 amino acids. Germline V gives CDR1 MNHEY, CDR2 SMNVEV (reference sequence). V dropped 3 bases and J dropped 5 bases, with 8 bases sitting between them. The CDR3 nucleotides are TGTGCCAGCAGTTTTTATAGGGACAATGAGCAGTTCTTC. Encoded protein: CASSFYRDNEQFF.

This clonotype was found a few times. This sequence joins TRBV4-3 and TRBJ2-3; 9 bases map to TRBD2. The J segment lost 5 bases and the V segment lost 3 bases, leaving 18 bases of the junction unmatched. CDR1 is LGHNA and CDR2 is YSLEER in the germline V gene. This CDR3 comprises 19 residues. The CDR3 protein is CASSQRRPDGSGSLDTQYF. The CDR3 region has the DNA TGCGCCAGCAGCCAGCGCCGCCCCGATGGTAGCGGGAGCTTAGATACGCAGTATTTT.

V and J are TRBV5-1 and TRBJ1-1; no clear D gene. CDR1 and CDR2 (germline): SGHRS, YFSETQ. V gave up 5 bases and J gave up 1 base, with 15 bases separating them. This CDR3 comprises 15 residues. This chain's CDR3 is CASSRRSTPNTEAFF. CDR3 DNA sequence: TGCGCCAGCAGTCGAAGGAGCACGCCGAACACTGAAGCTTTCTTT.

This clonotype appeared many times. The rearrangement links TRBV7-3 to TRBJ2-7; TRBD2 is a possible D gene (5 bases). The CDR3 is 14 amino acids. V was trimmed by 3 bases and J by 5 bases, leaving 14 bases between them. Germline lookup yields CDR1 SGHTA and CDR2 FQGTGA. The CDR3 is CASSFHGSGDEQYF. The CDR3, as DNA: TGTGCCAGCAGCTTTCATGGGAGTGGGGACGAGCAGTACTTC.

This clonotype appeared many times. V gene TRBV7-2 combines with J gene TRBJ2-3, with TRBD2 identical over 15 bases. Germline lookup yields CDR1 SGHTA and CDR2 FQGNSA. V lost 4 bases, J lost 3 bases, and 2 bases stayed unmatched. The CDR3 length is 16 residues. CDR3 amino acids: CASSYGTSGRTDTQYF. The CDR3 nucleotides read TGTGCCAGCAGCTACGGGACTAGCGGGAGGACAGATACGCAGTATTTT.

CDR3 in amino acids: CASSTLAGGYNEQFF. Here the CDR3 DNA reads TGTGCCAGCTCAACACTAGCGGGAGGGTACAATGAGCAGTTCTTC. The chain employs TRBV18 and TRBJ2-1, with 13 bases fitting TRBD2. With V trimmed by 5 bases and J by 4 bases, 2 bases remained unmatched. The CDR3 loop spans 15 amino acids. Germline values: CDR1 KGHSH, CDR2 LQKENI.

This chain connects TRBV29-1 to TRBJ2-6; the D is unclear. This CDR3 comprises 14 residues. Deletions cut 0 bases from V and 4 bases from J, with 7 bases between. Germline V gene lookup returns CDR1 SQVTM and CDR2 ANQGSEA. The chain's CDR3 is CSVEDPAGANVLTF. CDR3 in DNA: TGCAGCGTTGAAGACCCCGCAGGGGCCAACGTCCTGACTTTC.

This rearrangement joins TRBV4-3 to TRBJ1-3; 7 nucleotides agree with TRBD1. Germline CDR1 and CDR2: LGHNA and YSLEER. V was pared by 1 base and J by 10 bases, with 10 bases of the junction left unmatched. The CDR3 sequence is 15 residues long. The CDR3: CASSQALVRGSTIYF. CDR3 sequence (DNA): TGCGCCAGCAGCCAAGCTCTCGTCAGGGGGAGTACCATATATTTT.

Only one count was recorded for this clonotype. The chain combines TRBV28 with TRBJ1-5; a weak D match, TRBD1 (5 bases). With 7 bases removed from V and 4 bases from J, the gap between germline ends came to 17 bases. CDR3 length equals 15 residues. Germline CDR1 is MDHEN and CDR2 is SYDVKM. CDR3 residues: CASTGGTGSNQPQHF. CDR3 nucleotide sequence: TGTGCCAGCACTGGGGGGACTGGAAGTAATCAGCCCCAGCATTTT.